These 9 T cell receptor beta chains were sequenced from one sample in a study of blood T cells in healthy people across ages. Primers used in a second PCR of roughly 7 to 12 cycles were a sample-barcoded 5' primer and a J-beta primer mix. Via MiXCR, TCRdb re-called the 5' RACE reads, giving one row per CDR3 protein. The table records roughly 1,700,000 distinct CDR3 sequences, under 30% of them present only once. The sample consisted of blood. Receptor source: a woman under 40 in good health.

This chain joins TRBV7-2 and TRBJ2-3; TRBD2 is a possible D gene (5 bases). V was clipped by 5 bases and J by 5 bases, with 17 bases between them. CDR3 length: 15 amino acids. The germline CDR1 and CDR2 sequences are SGHTA and FQGNSA. This chain's CDR3 is CASSPSGGVRDTQYF. The CDR3, as DNA: TGTGCCAGCAGCCCCTCCGGAGGTGTGAGAGATACGCAGTATTTT. Together with reference TRBV7-2 and TRBJ2-3, the CDR3 gives the full variable domain: GAGVSQSPSNKVTEKGKDVELRCDPISGHTALYWYRQSLGQGLEFLIYFQGNSAPDKSGLPSDRFSAERTGGSVSTLTIQRTQQEDSAVYLCASSPSGGVRDTQYFGPGTRLTVL.

The V and J genes are TRBV20-1 and TRBJ2-5; no clear D. Germline CDR1 reads DFQATT; CDR2 reads SNEGSKA (reference sequence). Trimming removed 6 bases from V and 0 bases from J, with 11 bases in between. This CDR3 contains 13 residues. The CDR3 coding sequence is TGCAGTGCCCTAAGGGCAGACCAAGAGACCCAGTACTTC. Amino acid sequence: CSALRADQETQYF.

This chain connects TRBV15 to TRBJ1-1; D is perhaps TRBD1 (5 bases). V was shortened by 1 base and J by 5 bases, with 14 bases between the two germline ends. This CDR3 comprises 15 residues. CDR1 is LNHNV and CDR2 is YYDKDF in the germline V gene (reference sequence). The CDR3 loop is CATSRALGVETEAFF. CDR3 sequence (DNA): TGTGCCACCAGCAGAGCCCTGGGGGTTGAAACTGAAGCTTTCTTT.

There are a few counts of this clonotype. The rearrangement links TRBV7-8 to TRBJ2-1; D unclear. Germline CDR1 is SGHVS and CDR2 is FQNEAQ. Trimming removed 1 base from V and 1 base from J, with 11 bases in between. This CDR3 region has 16 residues. The CDR3 is CASSLVRPRSYNEQFF. The CDR3 nucleotides are TGTGCCAGCAGCTTAGTGCGGCCCCGTTCCTACAATGAGCAGTTCTTC.

This clonotype was seen at least ten times. The rearrangement uses TRBV29-1 and TRBJ1-1; unclear D gene. There are 13 residues in the CDR3. Per germline, CDR1 SQVTM and CDR2 ANQGSEA. V was cut by 2 bases and J by 1 base, with 8 bases left in between. The CDR3 DNA reads as TGCAGCGTTGAAAGGCGGGCGAACACTGAAGCTTTCTTT. Its protein is CSVERRANTEAFF.

The chain uses TRBV25-1 and TRBJ2-7; TRBD1 matches 7 bases. CDR3 size: 16 residues. The germline gives CDR1 MGHDK, CDR2 SYGVNS. V was pared by 1 base and J by 0 bases, with 6 bases of the junction left unmatched. In DNA, the CDR3 is TGTGCCAGCAGTGAATTAGGGGGCAGAAGCTCCTACGAGCAGTACTTC. As protein: CASSELGGRSSYEQYF.

The rearrangement joins TRBV6-5 to TRBJ2-7; 7 bases agree with TRBD1. The germline gives CDR1 MNHEY, CDR2 SVGAGI. V shed 7 bases and J 6 bases; nucleotides not matched to a gene: 12. The CDR3 has 14 residues. Here the CDR3 reads CASTAFTGAREQYF. The CDR3 nucleotides read TGTGCCAGCACTGCCTTCACAGGGGCCCGCGAGCAGTACTTC.

J is TRBJ1-4 and V is TRBV5-1, with unresolved D. CDR1 is SGHRS, CDR2 YFSETQ, per germline. This CDR3 is built from 14 residues. V was cut by 3 bases and J by 3 bases, with 9 bases left in between. The CDR3 spells CASSSQSANEKLFF. As DNA, the CDR3 is TGCGCCAGCAGCTCGCAGTCAGCTAATGAAAAACTGTTTTTT.

This clonotype has ten or more counts. The rearrangement joins TRBV10-3 to TRBJ2-7, with D possibly being TRBD2 (7 bases). Trimming left V 6 bases short and J 2 bases short, with 17 bases between. The CDR3 totals 15 residues. Per the germline V gene, CDR1 is ENHRY and CDR2 is SYGVKD. The CDR3 nucleotides are TGTGCCATCAGGGAAAGGGGGGGGCGTACCTACGAGCAGTACTTC. Translated, it gives CAIRERGGRTYEQYF.